The 3 T cell receptor beta chains given below trace back to one sample, sequenced in a study of shared clonotypes between healthy human individuals. The data were produced by immunoSEQ multiplex PCR, yet TCRdb's version contains in-frame clones alone and is incomplete. The data show fewer than 600,000 clones, roughly 83% seen once. The material sequenced was PBMCs. These receptors all stem from a woman aged 40 to 49 in good health. Some clones in this sample may be carry-over from other donors' samples.

The chain carries TRBV4-2 and TRBJ1-6; maybe TRBD1 (6 bases). This CDR3 spans 14 amino acids. The germline gives CDR1 LGHNA, CDR2 YNFKEQ. With 1 base removed from V and 5 bases from J, the gap between germline ends came to 6 bases. CDR3 sequence: CASSQGGHNSPLHF. The CDR3 DNA reads as TGTGCCAGCAGCCAAGGGGGGCATAATTCACCCCTCCACTTT.

The chain has TRBV18 and TRBJ2-5, with 7 bases that match TRBD2. The closer fit of TRBJ2-7 to the DNA end suggests the J call may be wrong. Germline CDR1 and CDR2: KGHSH and LQKENI. The CDR3 has 14 residues. CDR3 nucleotides: TGTGCCAGCTCACCACGGGCGGGAGAGGGCGAGCAGTACTTC. Its translation: CASSPRAGEGEQYF.

The chain has TRBV7-2 and TRBJ2-5, with 14 bases aligning to TRBD2. The DNA end lines up better with TRBJ2-7; the J call may be wrong. Germline V CDR1 and CDR2: SGHTA, FQGNSA. The CDR3 covers 17 residues. The CDR3 protein is CASSSRLAGGLSYEQYF. The CDR3 nucleotides read TGTGCCAGCAGCTCCCGACTAGCGGGAGGGTTATCCTACGAGCAGTACTTC.